The rows below give T cell receptor beta chains drawn from one sample of a study of cytomegalovirus exposure and HLA in healthy donors. TCRdb's table, derived via immunoSEQ multiplex PCR, lists solely in-frame clones and lacks some. Of 95,000 to 150,000 clones in the sample, over 60% are singletons; the top ten hold less than 3%. The sequenced sample was PBMCs. These receptors all stem from a middle-aged woman in good health and CMV-seropositive. The CDR3 runs from the conserved cysteine through the conserved F or W. A D gene is named only where the DNA matches it firmly. Rows give clone size only sometimes, using once, few, many, or a class for an expanded clone.

d_gene,j_gene,abundance,v_gene,CDR3nt,CDR3aa
TRBD2,TRBJ2-2,.,TRBV4-1,TGCGCCAGCAGCCCTCAGAATGGCGGGGGGAACACCGGGGAGCTGTTTTTT,CASSPQNGGGNTGELFF
.,TRBJ1-2,.,TRBV19,TGTGCCAGTAGTATTCGAGGCAGGGACTATGGCTACACCTTC,CASSIRGRDYGYTF
.,TRBJ1-1,.,TRBV29-1,TGCAGCGTTGAGGAGGGTCCCCCAGCTTTCTTT,CSVEEGPPAFF
TRBD1,TRBJ1-5,.,TRBV27,TGTGCCAGCAAGGGACAGAGTAGCAATCAGCCCCAGCATTTT,CASKGQSSNQPQHF
TRBD2,TRBJ2-7,.,TRBV2,TGTGCCAGCAGTGGGACTAGCGGGGGGTGGGAGCAGTACTTC,CASSGTSGGWEQYF
.,TRBJ1-3,few,TRBV12-5,TGTGCTAGTGGTGTAGGGGCCGGAAACACCATATATTTT,CASGVGAGNTIYF
.,TRBJ1-1,.,TRBV12-2,TGTGCAAGTCGCTTGGACAGGCGGCTGAACACTGAAGCTTTCTTT,CASRLDRRLNTEAFF
TRBD2,TRBJ2-7,.,TRBV5-1,TGCGCCAGCAGCTGGGGGCGGGGGGTCAAAGACTACGAGCAGTACTTC,CASSWGRGVKDYEQYF
.,TRBJ2-2,.,TRBV1,TGCACCAGCAGCCCAGGACTAGCGGGGAAGCTCGGGGGGGAGCTGTTTTTT,CTSSPGLAGKLGGELFF
TRBD1,TRBJ2-6,.,TRBV7-3,TGTGCCAGCAGCTTATTTGGACAGGGGGCTTCTGGGGCCAACGTCCTGACTTTC,CASSLFGQGASGANVLTF
.,TRBJ2-1,.,TRBV11-2,TGTGCCAGCGCGATAGGAGGGAGCTCCTACAATGAGCAGTTCTTC,CASAIGGSSYNEQFF
TRBD1,TRBJ2-3,.,TRBV7-2,TGTGCCAGCAGCTACGAGGGGACAGGGACCACAGATACGCAGTATTTT,CASSYEGTGTTDTQYF
.,TRBJ1-4,.,TRBV30,TGTGCCTGGAGTCGGGGGGGTGCTAATGAAAAACTGTTTTTT,CAWSRGGANEKLFF
TRBD1,TRBJ2-7,.,TRBV5-4,TGTGCCAGCAGTAGAACCGGGACAGGGAAATTCGAGCAGTACTTC,CASSRTGTGKFEQYF
.,TRBJ2-3,.,TRBV2,TGTGCCAGTTCTGGGGCCGCAGATACGCAGTATTTT,CASSGAADTQYF
TRBD1,TRBJ1-5,.,TRBV9,TGTGCCAGCTCTAAGGGGGCCAGCAATCAGCCCCAGCATTTT,CASSKGASNQPQHF
.,TRBJ2-6,few,TRBV7-9,TGTGCCAGCAGCCTAGGCAGGCGTGGGGCCAACGTCCTGACTTTC,CASSLGRRGANVLTF
.,TRBJ2-5,.,TRBV14,TGTGCCAGCAGTCAGATCCGGGATTTGGTGACCCAGTACTTC,CASSQIRDLVTQYF
TRBD1,TRBJ1-1,.,TRBV4-3,TGCGCCAGCAGCCAAGATGAGACAGGGGGAGGCACTGAAGCTTTCTTT,CASSQDETGGGTEAFF
.,TRBJ2-3,.,TRBV2,TGTGCCAGCAGTGAATCAGGCAGGGTTGGGAATACGCAGTATTTT,CASSESGRVGNTQYF